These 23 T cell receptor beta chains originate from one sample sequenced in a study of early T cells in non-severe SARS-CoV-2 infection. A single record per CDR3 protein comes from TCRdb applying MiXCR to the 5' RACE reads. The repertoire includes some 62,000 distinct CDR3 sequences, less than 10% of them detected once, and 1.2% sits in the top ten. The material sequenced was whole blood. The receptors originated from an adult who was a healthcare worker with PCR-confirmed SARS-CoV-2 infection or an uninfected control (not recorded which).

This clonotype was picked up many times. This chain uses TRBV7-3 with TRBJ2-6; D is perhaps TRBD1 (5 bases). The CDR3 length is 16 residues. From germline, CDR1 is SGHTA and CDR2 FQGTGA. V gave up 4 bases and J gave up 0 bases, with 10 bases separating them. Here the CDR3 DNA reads TGTGCCAGCAGCTCATCAGGGTCCTCTGGGGCCAACGTCCTGACTTTC. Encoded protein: CASSSSGSSGANVLTF.

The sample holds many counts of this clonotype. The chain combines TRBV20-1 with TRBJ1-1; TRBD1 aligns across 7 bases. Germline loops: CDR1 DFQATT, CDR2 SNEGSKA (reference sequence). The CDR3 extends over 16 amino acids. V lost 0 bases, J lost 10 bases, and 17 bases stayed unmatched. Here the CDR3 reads CSARDIRTGGPRGAFF. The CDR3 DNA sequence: TGCAGTGCTAGAGATATCCGGACAGGCGGGCCGCGAGGAGCTTTCTTT.

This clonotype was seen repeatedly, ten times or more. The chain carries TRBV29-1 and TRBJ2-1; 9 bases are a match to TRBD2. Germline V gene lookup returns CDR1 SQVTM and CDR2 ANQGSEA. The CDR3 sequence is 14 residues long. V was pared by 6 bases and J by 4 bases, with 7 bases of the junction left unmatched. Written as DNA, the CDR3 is TGCAGCGTCCTCCGGCTAGCGGGGTACAATGAGCAGTTCTTC. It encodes CSVLRLAGYNEQFF.

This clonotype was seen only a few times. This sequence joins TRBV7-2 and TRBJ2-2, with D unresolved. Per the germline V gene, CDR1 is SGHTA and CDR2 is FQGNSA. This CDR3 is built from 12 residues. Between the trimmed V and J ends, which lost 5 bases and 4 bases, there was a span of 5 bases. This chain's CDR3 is CASSRSTGELFF. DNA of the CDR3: TGTGCCAGCAGCCGGAGCACCGGGGAGCTGTTTTTT.

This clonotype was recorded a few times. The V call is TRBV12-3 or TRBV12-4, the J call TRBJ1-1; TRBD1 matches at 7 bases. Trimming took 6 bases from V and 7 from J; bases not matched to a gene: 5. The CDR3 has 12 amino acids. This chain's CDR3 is CASRNRDSEAFF. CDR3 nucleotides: TGTGCCAGCAGAAACCGGGACAGTGAAGCTTTCTTT.

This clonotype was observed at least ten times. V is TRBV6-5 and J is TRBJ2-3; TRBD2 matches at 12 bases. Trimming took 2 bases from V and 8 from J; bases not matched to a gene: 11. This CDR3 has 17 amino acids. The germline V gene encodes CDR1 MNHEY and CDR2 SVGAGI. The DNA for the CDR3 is TGTGCCAGCAGTTACGATGCTAGCGGGGGGGCGTTGAGTACGCAGTATTTT. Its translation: CASSYDASGGALSTQYF.

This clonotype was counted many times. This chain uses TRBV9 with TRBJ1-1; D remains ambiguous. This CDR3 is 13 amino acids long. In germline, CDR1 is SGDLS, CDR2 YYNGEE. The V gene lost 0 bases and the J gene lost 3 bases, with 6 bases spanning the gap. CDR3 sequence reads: CASSVDPHTEAFF. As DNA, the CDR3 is TGTGCCAGCAGCGTAGACCCTCACACTGAAGCTTTCTTT.

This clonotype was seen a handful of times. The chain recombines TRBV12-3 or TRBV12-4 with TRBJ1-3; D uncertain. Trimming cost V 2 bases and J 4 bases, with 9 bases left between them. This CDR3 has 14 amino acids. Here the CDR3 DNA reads TGTGCCAGCAGTTTATGGGGTGACGGAAACACCATATATTTT. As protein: CASSLWGDGNTIYF.

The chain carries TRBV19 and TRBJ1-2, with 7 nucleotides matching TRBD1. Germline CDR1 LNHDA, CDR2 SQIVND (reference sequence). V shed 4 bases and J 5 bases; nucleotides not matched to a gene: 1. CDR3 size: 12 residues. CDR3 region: CASSTQGYGYTF. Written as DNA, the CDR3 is TGTGCCAGTAGTACACAGGGGTATGGCTACACCTTC.

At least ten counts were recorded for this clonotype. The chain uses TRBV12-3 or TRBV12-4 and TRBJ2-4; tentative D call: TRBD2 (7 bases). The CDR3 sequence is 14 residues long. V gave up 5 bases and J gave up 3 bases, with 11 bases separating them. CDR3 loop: CASSLRGGKNIQYF. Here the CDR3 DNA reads TGTGCCAGCAGTCTAAGGGGGGGCAAAAACATTCAGTACTTC.

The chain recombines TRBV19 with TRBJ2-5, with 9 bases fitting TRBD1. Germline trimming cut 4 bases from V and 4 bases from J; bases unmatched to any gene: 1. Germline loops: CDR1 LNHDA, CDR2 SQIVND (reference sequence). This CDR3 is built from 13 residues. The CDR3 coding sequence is TGTGCCAGTAGTAAGGACAGGGGAGAGACCCAGTACTTC. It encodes CASSKDRGETQYF.

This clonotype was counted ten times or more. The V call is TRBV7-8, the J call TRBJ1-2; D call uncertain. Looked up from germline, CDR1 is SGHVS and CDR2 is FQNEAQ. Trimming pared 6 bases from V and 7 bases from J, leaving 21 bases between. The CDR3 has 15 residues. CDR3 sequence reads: CASRAIQRENGGYTF. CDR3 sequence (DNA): TGTGCCAGCAGGGCTATTCAGAGGGAGAACGGTGGCTACACCTTC.

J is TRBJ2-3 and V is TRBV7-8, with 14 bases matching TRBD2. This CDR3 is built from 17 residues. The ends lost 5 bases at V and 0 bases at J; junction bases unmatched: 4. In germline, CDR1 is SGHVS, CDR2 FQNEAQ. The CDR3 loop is CASSRTSGGPSTDTQYF. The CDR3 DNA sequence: TGTGCCAGCAGCCGGACTAGCGGGGGGCCCAGCACAGATACGCAGTATTTT.

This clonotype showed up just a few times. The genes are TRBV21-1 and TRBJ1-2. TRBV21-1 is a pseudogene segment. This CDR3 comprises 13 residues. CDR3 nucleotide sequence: TGTGCCAGCAGCCCGACACATCGGCATGGCTACACCTTC. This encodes CASSPTHRHGYTF.

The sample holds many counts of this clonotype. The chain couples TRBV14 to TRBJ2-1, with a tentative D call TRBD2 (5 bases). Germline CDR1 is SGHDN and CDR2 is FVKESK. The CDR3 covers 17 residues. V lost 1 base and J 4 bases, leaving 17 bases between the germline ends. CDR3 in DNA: TGTGCCAGCAGCCAAGTTTCTATTACTACGGGATACAATGAGCAGTTCTTC. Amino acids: CASSQVSITTGYNEQFF.

CDR3 in DNA: TGTGCCAGCAGTTCCTGGGGTGGGATTCGAGATACGCAGTATTTT. It specifies CASSSWGGIRDTQYF. The rearrangement links TRBV12-3 or TRBV12-4 to TRBJ2-3; D not certain. Trimming cost V 4 bases and J 5 bases, with 16 bases left between them. CDR3 length: 15 amino acids.

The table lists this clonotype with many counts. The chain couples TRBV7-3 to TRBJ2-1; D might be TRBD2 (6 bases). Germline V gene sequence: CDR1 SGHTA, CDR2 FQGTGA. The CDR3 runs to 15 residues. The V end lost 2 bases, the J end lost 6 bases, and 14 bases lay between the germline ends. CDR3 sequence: CASSLEARTINEQFF. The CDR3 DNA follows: TGTGCCAGCAGCTTAGAGGCCCGGACTATCAATGAGCAGTTCTTC.

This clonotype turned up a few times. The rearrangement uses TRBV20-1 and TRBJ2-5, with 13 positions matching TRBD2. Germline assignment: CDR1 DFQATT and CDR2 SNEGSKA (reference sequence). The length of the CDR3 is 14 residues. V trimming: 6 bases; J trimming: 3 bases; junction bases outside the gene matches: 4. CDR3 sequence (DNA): TGCAGTGCCTTAGGGACTAGCGGGGAAGAGACCCAGTACTTC. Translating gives CSALGTSGEETQYF.

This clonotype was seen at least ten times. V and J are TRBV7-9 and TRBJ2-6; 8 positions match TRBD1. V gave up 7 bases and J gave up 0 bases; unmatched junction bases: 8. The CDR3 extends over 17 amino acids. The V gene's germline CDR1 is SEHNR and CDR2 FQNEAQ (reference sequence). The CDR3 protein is CASTQGQGLSGANVLTF. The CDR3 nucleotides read TGTGCCAGCACGCAAGGACAGGGCCTCTCTGGGGCCAACGTCCTGACTTTC.

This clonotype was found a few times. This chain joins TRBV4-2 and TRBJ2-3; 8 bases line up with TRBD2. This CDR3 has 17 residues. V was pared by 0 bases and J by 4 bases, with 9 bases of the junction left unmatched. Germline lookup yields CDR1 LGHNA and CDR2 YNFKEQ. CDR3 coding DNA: TGTGCCAGCAGCCAAGATCTGGGACGGGGGGGCGCAGATACGCAGTATTTT. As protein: CASSQDLGRGGADTQYF.

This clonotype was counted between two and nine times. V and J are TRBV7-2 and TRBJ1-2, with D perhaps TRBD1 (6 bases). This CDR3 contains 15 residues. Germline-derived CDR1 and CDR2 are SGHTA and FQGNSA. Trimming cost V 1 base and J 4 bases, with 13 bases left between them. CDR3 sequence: CASSLGATGPYGYTF. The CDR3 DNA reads TGTGCCAGCAGCTTAGGGGCGACAGGACCCTATGGCTACACCTTC.

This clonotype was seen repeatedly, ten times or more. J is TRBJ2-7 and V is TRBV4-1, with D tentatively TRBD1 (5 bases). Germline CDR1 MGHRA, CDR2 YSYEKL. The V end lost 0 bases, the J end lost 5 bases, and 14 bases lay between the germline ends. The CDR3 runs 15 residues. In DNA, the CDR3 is TGCGCCAGCAGCCAAGAAGCTGTATCAGGGCACGAGCAGTACGTC. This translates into CASSQEAVSGHEQYV.

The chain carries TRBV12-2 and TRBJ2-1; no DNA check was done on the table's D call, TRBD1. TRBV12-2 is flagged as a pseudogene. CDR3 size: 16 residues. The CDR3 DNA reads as TGTGCAAGTCGCTTAGATGCGGGGGGCCACCCCAATGAGCAGTTCTTC. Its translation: CASRLDAGGHPNEQFF.